One and the same sample provided the 24 T cell receptor beta chains below, sequenced in a study of cytomegalovirus exposure and HLA in healthy donors. Profiling relied on immunoSEQ multiplex PCR, and the TCRdb table lists in-frame clones only, not all of them. The table shows tens of thousands of clones, with around 82% occurring only once. Material: PBMCs. These receptors came from a woman under 30 in good health and CMV-seropositive.

This chain links TRBV27 with TRBJ2-7, with a tentative D call TRBD1 (6 bases). V gave up 0 bases and J gave up 3 bases, with 9 bases separating them. This CDR3 comprises 14 residues. Per the germline V gene, CDR1 is MNHEY and CDR2 is SMNVEV (reference sequence). Written as DNA, the CDR3 is TGTGCCAGCAGTTTATCGAACAGGGTCTACGAGCAGTACTTC. This encodes CASSLSNRVYEQYF.

V gene TRBV5-1 combines with J gene TRBJ2-7, with D unresolved. Trimming shortened V by 5 bases and J by 3 bases, and 6 bases separated the two germline ends. CDR1 SGHRS and CDR2 YFSETQ come from the germline V gene. This CDR3 spans 11 amino acids. In nucleotides, the CDR3 is TGCGCCAGCAGTGACAACTACGAGCAGTACTTC. This gives the protein CASSDNYEQYF.

The chain links TRBV4-1 to TRBJ1-6, with D possibly matching TRBD1 (6 bases). Per the germline V gene, CDR1 is MGHRA and CDR2 is YSYEKL. With 1 base removed from V and 5 bases from J, the gap between germline ends came to 18 bases. The CDR3 runs to 18 residues. Here the CDR3 DNA reads TGCGCCAGCAGCCAAGCTCCGGACAGACGGGGGGATAATTCACCCCTCCACTTT. Protein: CASSQAPDRRGDNSPLHF.

The CDR3 here is CASSLPDSTDTQYF. The CDR3 DNA reads as TGCGCCAGCAGCTTGCCGGACTCCACAGATACGCAGTATTTT. The gene calls are TRBV5-1 and TRBJ2-3; possible D gene TRBD2, 5 bases. This CDR3 has 14 residues. V was clipped by 1 base and J by 2 bases, with 8 bases between them. The germline V gene encodes CDR1 SGHRS and CDR2 YFSETQ.

This clone was seen repeatedly, ten times or more. The rearrangement links TRBV19 to TRBJ1-6; D gene uncertain. Trimming cost V 4 bases and J 9 bases, with 4 bases left between them. Germline V gene sequence: CDR1 LNHDA, CDR2 SQIVND (reference sequence). The CDR3 sequence is 11 residues long. DNA of the CDR3: TGTGCCAGTAGTACCGGTTCACCCCTCCACTTT. This sequence encodes CASSTGSPLHF.

This clone was observed a single time. This chain connects TRBV7-8 to TRBJ2-7, with 9 positions matching TRBD1. The CDR3 totals 14 residues. V was pared by 5 bases and J by 4 bases, with 6 bases of the junction left unmatched. CDR1 SGHVS and CDR2 FQNEAQ come from the germline V gene. In DNA, the CDR3 is TGTGCCAGCAGCGTCACAGGGGGCGGGTACGAGCAGTACTTC. Its translation: CASSVTGGGYEQYF.

The chain has TRBV9 and TRBJ1-1; no clear D. This CDR3 is built from 14 residues. Germline CDR1 SGDLS, CDR2 YYNGEE. V dropped 2 bases and J dropped 4 bases, with 12 bases sitting between them. The CDR3 protein is CASSVAGSITEAFF. In DNA, the CDR3 is TGTGCCAGCAGCGTTGCAGGATCGATCACTGAAGCTTTCTTT.

The chain recombines TRBV6-5 with TRBJ2-7, with TRBD2 matching over 8 bases. This CDR3 region has 14 residues. Trimming took 5 bases from V and 0 from J; bases not matched to a gene: 3. The germline V gene encodes CDR1 MNHEY and CDR2 SVGAGI. The CDR3 region is CASSVAGSSYEQYF. In DNA form, the CDR3 reads TGTGCCAGCAGTGTAGCGGGGAGCTCCTACGAGCAGTACTTC.

This chain joins TRBV28 and TRBJ1-3; D remains ambiguous. The CDR3 has 15 residues. Germline assignment: CDR1 MDHEN and CDR2 SYDVKM. Deletions cut 4 bases from V and 0 bases from J, with 10 bases between. CDR3 residues: CASSSPQLSGNTIYF. In DNA, the CDR3 is TGTGCCAGCAGTTCACCACAGCTCTCTGGAAACACCATATATTTT.

The chain employs TRBV5-5 and TRBJ2-7; D perhaps matches TRBD1 (6 bases). The germline V gene has CDR1 SGHKS and CDR2 YYEKEE (reference sequence). The V gene lost 3 bases and the J gene lost 3 bases, with 13 bases spanning the gap. The CDR3 is 14 amino acids. CDR3 DNA: TGTGCCAGCAGCTGGGCAGGGGTCGACTACGAGCAGTACTTC. It translates to CASSWAGVDYEQYF.

This chain connects TRBV2 to TRBJ2-7; TRBD1 is a possible D gene (6 bases). Trimming pared 6 bases from V and 4 bases from J, leaving 10 bases between. CDR1 is SNHLY and CDR2 is FYNNEI in the germline V gene. CDR3 length: 12 residues. CDR3 bases: TGTGCCAGCAGGGGGGACATTTACGAGCAGTACTTC. Translated: CASRGDIYEQYF. The entire variable domain, with the rest obtained from reference TRBV2 and TRBJ2-7, is as follows: EPEVTQTPSHQVTQMGQEVILRCVPISNHLYFYWYRQILGQKVEFLVSFYNNEISEKSEIFDDQFSVERPDGSNFTLKIRSTKLEDSAMYFCASRGDIYEQYFGPGTRLTVT.

The chain couples TRBV18 to TRBJ2-2; the D gene is possibly TRBD1 (5 bases). Trimming took 6 bases from V and 3 from J, leaving 11 bases between them. The CDR3 is made up of 14 amino acids. Germline values: CDR1 KGHSH, CDR2 LQKENI. CDR3 protein: CASSPLRDTGELFF. The CDR3 bases are TGTGCCAGCTCCCCCCTCAGGGACACCGGGGAGCTGTTTTTT. The full variable domain, in which reference TRBV18 and TRBJ2-2 provide the parts outside the CDR3, is NAGVMQNPRHLVRRRGQEARLRCSPMKGHSHVYWYRQLPEEGLKFMVYLQKENIIDESGMPKERFSAEFPKEGPSILRIQQVVRGDSAAYFCASSPLRDTGELFFGEGSRLTVL.

DNA of the CDR3: TGTGCCAGTAGTTTTGGGACTGCAACTAATGAAAAACTGTTTTTT. Translating gives CASSFGTATNEKLFF. The chain joins TRBV19 to TRBJ1-4; TRBD1 is a possible D gene (5 bases). There are 15 residues in the CDR3. The V gene lost 5 bases and the J gene lost 0 bases, with 10 bases spanning the gap. Germline assignment: CDR1 LNHDA and CDR2 SQIVND (reference sequence).

The chain links TRBV30 to TRBJ2-4, with D perhaps matching TRBD2 (5 bases). Trimming removed 1 base at V and 6 bases at J, with 13 bases between. This CDR3 has 14 amino acids. CDR1 and CDR2 from the germline V gene are GTSNPN and SVGIG (reference sequence). The CDR3 here is CAWSEGIEGNIQYF. The CDR3 coding sequence is TGTGCCTGGAGTGAGGGTATTGAGGGAAACATTCAGTACTTC. Based on the CDR3 plus reference TRBV30 and TRBJ2-4, the full variable domain is SQTIHQWPATLVQPVGSPLSLECTVEGTSNPNLYWYRQAAGRGLQLLFYSVGIGQISSEVPQNLSASRPQDRQFILSSKKLLLSDSGFYLCAWSEGIEGNIQYFGAGTRLSVL.

The chain employs TRBV5-1 and TRBJ2-7; tentatively, D is TRBD1 (7 bases). Per germline, CDR1 SGHRS and CDR2 YFSETQ. V lost 4 bases and J 4 bases, leaving 15 bases between the germline ends. This CDR3 is built from 14 residues. As DNA, the CDR3 is TGCGCCAGCAGCCTCCGGACAGGAGGGTACGAGCAGTACTTC. This encodes CASSLRTGGYEQYF.

This chain connects TRBV5-1 to TRBJ1-1; D remains unclear. Deletions cut 3 bases from V and 3 bases from J, with 12 bases between. Per germline, CDR1 SGHRS and CDR2 YFSETQ. CDR3 length equals 14 residues. The CDR3 region is CASSSSAPDTEAFF. The CDR3 DNA follows: TGCGCCAGCAGCTCATCCGCCCCGGACACTGAAGCTTTCTTT.

This chain uses TRBV5-1 with TRBJ2-3; the match to TRBD2 covers 11 bases. CDR1 and CDR2 (germline): SGHRS, YFSETQ. The length of the CDR3 is 16 residues. V shed 4 bases, J shed 2 bases, and the junction held 6 bases outside the gene matches. In DNA, the CDR3 is TGCGCCAGCAGCCCGGGGACTAGCGGACCCACAGATACGCAGTATTTT. Protein: CASSPGTSGPTDTQYF.

The rearrangement links TRBV28 to TRBJ1-2; 11 bases agree with TRBD1. The J segment lost 9 bases and the V segment lost 6 bases, leaving 6 bases of the junction unmatched. CDR3 size: 13 residues. Germline V gene sequence: CDR1 MDHEN, CDR2 SYDVKM. This chain's CDR3 is CASRRGTGGSYTF. CDR3 in DNA: TGTGCCAGCAGACGGGGGACAGGGGGGAGCTACACCTTC.

The rearrangement uses TRBV14 and TRBJ1-3, with D uncertain. This CDR3 comprises 14 residues. Trimming pared 2 bases from V and 0 bases from J, leaving 5 bases between. Germline CDR1 reads SGHDN; CDR2 reads FVKESK. CDR3 DNA sequence: TGTGCCAGCAGCCAATATTACTCTGGAAACACCATATATTTT. It specifies CASSQYYSGNTIYF.

The gene calls are TRBV28 and TRBJ1-4, with D tentatively TRBD1 (6 bases). Germline V gene lookup returns CDR1 MDHEN and CDR2 SYDVKM. The CDR3 spans 14 residues. Trimming removed 6 bases at V and 3 bases at J, with 11 bases between. CDR3 in amino acids: CASRGGAANEKLFF. In DNA form, the CDR3 reads TGTGCCAGCAGGGGGGGGGCGGCTAATGAAAAACTGTTTTTT.

V usage is TRBV5-6 and J usage is TRBJ1-6; the D gene is possibly TRBD1 (5 bases). Trimming pared 2 bases from V and 0 bases from J, leaving 6 bases between. Germline V gene data show CDR1 as SGHDT and CDR2 as YYEEEE. The CDR3 totals 15 residues. CDR3 nucleotide sequence: TGTGCCAGCAGCTTTGACAGCTCCTATAATTCACCCCTCCACTTT. The encoded protein is CASSFDSSYNSPLHF.

The chain employs TRBV5-5 and TRBJ2-1; 10 nucleotides match TRBD2. The CDR3 loop spans 15 amino acids. The V and J ends lost 4 bases and 7 bases, in that order; junction bases with no gene match: 8. CDR1 SGHKS and CDR2 YYEKEE come from the germline V gene (reference sequence). DNA for the CDR3: TGTGCCAGCAGCCACCCCCTAGCGGGGGAAAATGAGCAGTTCTTC. Encoded protein: CASSHPLAGENEQFF.

The chain recombines TRBV2 with TRBJ1-2; TRBD1 matches at 8 bases. Trimming took 3 bases from V and 14 from J; bases not matched to a gene: 8. The CDR3 is 12 amino acids. CDR1 and CDR2 from the germline V gene are SNHLY and FYNNEI. CDR3 DNA sequence: TGTGCCAGCAGTGATCAGGGGGCCGGGAGGACCTTC. It encodes CASSDQGAGRTF.

This clone was picked up one time. V usage is TRBV7-2 and J usage is TRBJ2-2, with TRBD1 identical over 9 bases. The CDR3 length is 15 residues. V shed 4 bases and J 6 bases; nucleotides not matched to a gene: 6. Germline V gene data show CDR1 as SGHTA and CDR2 as FQGNSA. CDR3 loop: CASSYGTGKAGELFF. DNA for the CDR3: TGTGCCAGCAGCTATGGGACAGGGAAGGCCGGGGAGCTGTTTTTT.